This T cell receptor beta chain came from a study of shared T cell receptors in the human thymus. Clones were read by immunoSEQ multiplex PCR, and TCRdb kept only the in-frame ones, dropping some. The table records hundreds of thousands of clones, approximately 87% of them present only once. The CDR3 is 18 residues long. V was trimmed by 3 bases and J by 8 bases, leaving 23 bases between them. Germline-derived CDR1 and CDR2 are SNHLY and FYNNEI. The same specimen was also included in a second study, on human thymus T cells. That work adds: Finnish infants who were healthy and having corrective surgery for congenital heart defects made up the donors. The source of the thymus tissue was resections taken during corrective heart surgery. Gene usage for V and J segments appeared biased in thymic and blood repertoires.

The clonotype was recovered from a boy under two years old with a congenital heart defect. The genes are TRBV2 and TRBJ1-6; a possible D gene is TRBD1 (6 bases). Input material: thymocytes. CDR3: CASSDRTVWPIDHSPLHF. The CDR3 nucleotides read TGTGCCAGCAGTGATAGGACAGTTTGGCCGATCGACCATTCACCCCTCCACTTT. The full variable domain, rest sourced from reference TRBV2 and TRBJ1-6, is EPEVTQTPSHQVTQMGQEVILRCVPISNHLYFYWYRQILGQKVEFLVSFYNNEISEKSEIFDDQFSVERPDGSNFTLKIRSTKLEDSAMYFCASSDRTVWPIDHSPLHFGNGTRLTVT.